The clone carrying this T cell receptor (beta chain) came up a few times. The authors' processing: Scientists estimated how many nucleated cells there were by amplifying reference gene primers. Clones were sequenced by immunoSEQ multiplex PCR, and TCRdb holds only the in-frame ones, with some missing. V and J calls plus clone size are reproduced from that table; the DNA served to infer D and trimming. This table has fewer than 150,000 clones, about 90% appearing once. The sample belongs to a study of blood T cell repertoires in COVID-19. Study summary: The samples span acute and convalescent COVID-19 from the United States, Italy and Spain. T cells, B-cell-depleted T cells, or PBMCs provided the cDNA or gDNA that served as material.

The source material was peripheral blood. The TCR comes from a woman in her forties or fifties with active or convalescent COVID-19.

The DNA of the CDR3 is TGTGCCAGCAATCTACAGGGGCCCACCGGGGAGCTGTTTTTT. Its protein product is CASNLQGPTGELFF. This chain links TRBV6-5 with TRBJ2-2, with 7 bases that match TRBD1. Germline loops: CDR1 MNHEY, CDR2 SVGAGI. After removal of 7 bases from V and 4 bases from J, the junction contained 6 bases not matched to a gene. The CDR3 is made up of 14 amino acids.